This is a list of T cell receptor beta chains from one sample in a study of CD4 T cells in relation to SARS-CoV-2 and coronaviruses. Sequencing used immunoSEQ multiplex PCR; TCRdb keeps in-frame clones, though not all of them. Of 20,000 to 30,000 clones listed, approximately 73% were seen once; the top ten hold 20% to 25%. Their cognate antigens are unknown. Sequenced input: CD4+ T cells from PBMCs, cultured in vitro. These receptors were collected from a human donor in good health. Each CDR3 is given without its conserved first and last residue. The order of the fields is CDR3 length, V gene, J gene, CDR3 protein.

length: 12; V: TRBV18; J: TRBJ2-7; CDR3: ASSPIEGSYEQY
length: 12; V: TRBV28; J: TRBJ1-5; CDR3: ASSFLQENQPQH
length: 16; V: TRBV9; J: TRBJ1-3; CDR3: ASSVEVGSGLSGNTIY
length: 12; V: TRBV5-1; J: TRBJ2-7; CDR3: ASSLPSGAYEQY
length: 16; V: TRBV4-1; J: TRBJ1-5; CDR3: ASSQNAAALGSNQPQH
length: 16; V: TRBV4-3; J: TRBJ2-1; CDR3: ASSQDWRDFTEGNEQF
length: 13; V: TRBV7-2; J: TRBJ1-1; CDR3: ASSPRRDLNTEAF
length: 12; V: TRBV27; J: TRBJ1-5; CDR3: ASSLEKRGQPQH
length: 13; V: TRBV5-1; J: TRBJ2-1; CDR3: ASSLGTVNGNEQF
length: 16; V: TRBV11-3; J: TRBJ2-5; CDR3: ASSLERGTGGSVGTQY
length: 18; V: TRBV4-1; J: TRBJ2-3; CDR3: ASSHAPFSGRLQSTDTQY
length: 14; V: TRBV7-8; J: TRBJ2-1; CDR3: ASSKNRVSSYNEQF
length: 13; V: TRBV21-1; J: TRBJ1-2; CDR3: ASSPQEGQLYGYT
length: 13; V: TRBV5-1; J: TRBJ2-5; CDR3: ASSWTSGSKETQY
length: 14; V: TRBV4-3; J: TRBJ2-7; CDR3: ASSQDGRQGIYEQY
length: 13; V: TRBV20-1; J: TRBJ2-5; CDR3: SASIGGRNQETQY
length: 14; V: TRBV19; J: TRBJ2-2; CDR3: ASSITGGVVTGELF
length: 14; V: TRBV4-3; J: TRBJ2-2; CDR3: ASSQEGGRATGELF
length: 15; V: TRBV9; J: TRBJ1-3; CDR3: ASSVGDGIRSGNTIY
length: 13; V: TRBV6-2/TRBV6-3; J: TRBJ1-5; CDR3: ASSSGTGDNQPQH
length: 12; V: TRBV29-1; J: TRBJ2-2; CDR3: SASGGANTGELF
length: 11; V: TRBV5-5; J: TRBJ2-3; CDR3: ASSLPRFDTQY
length: 12; V: TRBV6-2/TRBV6-3; J: TRBJ2-2; CDR3: ASSFPGGVGELF